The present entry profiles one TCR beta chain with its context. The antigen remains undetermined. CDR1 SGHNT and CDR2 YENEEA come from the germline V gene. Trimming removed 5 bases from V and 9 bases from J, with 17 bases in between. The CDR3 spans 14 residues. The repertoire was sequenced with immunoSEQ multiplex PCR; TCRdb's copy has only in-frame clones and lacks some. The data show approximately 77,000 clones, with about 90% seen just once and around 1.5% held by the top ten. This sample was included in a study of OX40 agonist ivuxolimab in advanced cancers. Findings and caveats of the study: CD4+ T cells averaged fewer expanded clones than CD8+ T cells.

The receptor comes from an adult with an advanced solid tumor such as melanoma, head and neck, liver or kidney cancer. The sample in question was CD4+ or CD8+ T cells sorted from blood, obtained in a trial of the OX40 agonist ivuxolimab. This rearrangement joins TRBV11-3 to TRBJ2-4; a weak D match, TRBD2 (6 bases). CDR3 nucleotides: TGTGCCAGCAGCCCGGGGGAAGGCTGGGGCATTCAGTACTTC. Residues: CASSPGEGWGIQYF. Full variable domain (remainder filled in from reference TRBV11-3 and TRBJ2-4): EAGVVQSPRYKIIEKKQPVAFWCNPISGHNTLYWYLQNLGQGPELLIRYENEEAVDDSQLPKDRFSAERLKGVDSTLKIQPAELGDSAVYLCASSPGEGWGIQYFGAGTRLSVL.